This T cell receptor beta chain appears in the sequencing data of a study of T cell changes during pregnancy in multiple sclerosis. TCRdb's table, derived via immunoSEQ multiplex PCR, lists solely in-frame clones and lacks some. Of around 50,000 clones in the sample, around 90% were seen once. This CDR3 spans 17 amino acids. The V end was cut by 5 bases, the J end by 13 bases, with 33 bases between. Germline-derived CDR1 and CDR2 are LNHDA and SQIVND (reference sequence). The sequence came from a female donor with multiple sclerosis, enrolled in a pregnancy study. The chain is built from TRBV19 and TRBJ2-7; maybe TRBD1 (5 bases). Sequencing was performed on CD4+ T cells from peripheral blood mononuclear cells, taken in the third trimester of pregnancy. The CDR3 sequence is CASSRSSGWQGSWDLYF. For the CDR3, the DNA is TGTGCCAGTAGTCGATCTTCCGGGTGGCAGGGAAGTTGGGATCTATACTTC.